What follows are 10 T cell receptor beta chains derived from one specimen sequenced in a study of cytomegalovirus exposure and HLA in healthy donors. Primers for the PCR totalled 60 Vbeta and 13 Jbeta. Profiled with immunoSEQ multiplex PCR; TCRdb holds only in-frame clones, not every one. The sample lists 60,000 to 100,000 clones, over 70% occurring once. The sequencing input was PBMCs. The source of these receptors is a male donor in good health and CMV-seropositive.

The CDR3 loop reads CASSISSRGLAEAFF. CDR3 in DNA: TGTGCCAGTAGTATTTCTTCCAGGGGCCTTGCTGAAGCTTTCTTT. The chain uses TRBV19 and TRBJ1-1; the D gene is possibly TRBD1 (6 bases). Trimming stripped 3 bases from V and 6 bases from J, with 17 bases between. This CDR3 is built from 15 residues. Per germline, CDR1 LNHDA and CDR2 SQIVND (reference sequence).

This clone was picked up a small number of times. The rearrangement uses TRBV5-4 and TRBJ1-6; D is possibly TRBD1 (5 bases). The length of the CDR3 is 15 residues. Trimming stripped 0 bases from V and 7 bases from J, with 11 bases between. CDR1 and CDR2 from the germline V gene are SGHNT and YYREEE (reference sequence). The CDR3 region is CASSLADRRNSPLHF. In DNA, the CDR3 is TGTGCCAGCAGCTTGGCAGACAGAAGAAATTCACCCCTCCACTTT.

The count of this clone is one. V usage is TRBV29-1 and J usage is TRBJ2-7, with D tentatively TRBD2 (5 bases). The CDR3 runs to 13 residues. V was pared by 4 bases and J by 7 bases, with 17 bases between. CDR1 SQVTM and CDR2 ANQGSEA come from the germline V gene. The CDR3 protein is CSVVRASRGEQYF. CDR3 nucleotide sequence: TGCAGCGTTGTTCGCGCCAGTCGAGGGGAGCAGTACTTC.

This chain links TRBV5-6 with TRBJ2-1, with a weak D call TRBD2 (5 bases). Trimming stripped 4 bases from V and 6 bases from J, with 11 bases between. There are 13 residues in the CDR3. The germline gives CDR1 SGHDT, CDR2 YYEEEE. CDR3 nucleotides: TGTGCCAGCAGCCCGAGGAGGATCAATGAGCAGTTCTTC. Translating gives CASSPRRINEQFF.

The chain carries TRBV7-3 and TRBJ2-2, with 8 positions matching TRBD2. The germline gives CDR1 SGHTA, CDR2 FQGTGA. V was clipped by 4 bases and J by 4 bases; unmatched bases: 5. The CDR3 spans 15 residues. The CDR3 is CASSSSAGGTGELFF. Here the CDR3 DNA reads TGTGCCAGCAGCTCCAGTGCGGGGGGCACCGGGGAGCTGTTTTTT.

This chain uses TRBV29-1 with TRBJ2-1, with D possibly TRBD2 on 7 matching bases. CDR1 and CDR2 (germline): SQVTM, ANQGSEA. CDR3 length: 12 amino acids. V was clipped by 7 bases and J by 6 bases, with 13 bases between them. The CDR3 bases are TGCAGCGCCCGAGGGGGGGGCAATGAGCAGTTCTTC. Encoded protein: CSARGGGNEQFF.

The genes are TRBV28 and TRBJ2-7; 7 bases fit TRBD2. This CDR3 is built from 16 residues. CDR1 is MDHEN and CDR2 is SYDVKM in the germline V gene. The V gene end was trimmed by 8 bases and the J gene end by 1 base; junction bases not matched to a gene: 14. DNA for the CDR3: TGTGCCAGCGGGTTGTTAGCAAGCGGGATTTCCTACGAGCAGTACTTC. The encoded protein is CASGLLASGISYEQYF.

The V gene is TRBV6-1, the J gene TRBJ1-1; 8 positions agree with TRBD1. Trimming at V came to 7 bases and at J to 4 bases, leaving 11 bases not matched to a gene. Germline-derived CDR1 and CDR2 are MNHNS and SASEGT. The CDR3 consists of 15 residues. The chain's CDR3 is CASNYRTGLTTEAFF. CDR3 DNA sequence: TGTGCCAGCAACTACAGGACAGGGCTAACCACTGAAGCTTTCTTT.

The J gene is TRBJ2-5, the V gene TRBV4-2; 8 bases match TRBD2. Germline trimming cut 6 bases from V and 2 bases from J; bases unmatched to any gene: 8. The CDR3 is made up of 15 amino acids. Looked up from germline, CDR1 is LGHNA and CDR2 is YNFKEQ. CDR3 sequence (DNA): TGTGCCAGCAGACAGAGCGGGGGCCCTCAAGAGACCCAGTACTTC. This translates into CASRQSGGPQETQYF.

The V call is TRBV6-4, the J call TRBJ2-3; possibly TRBD2 for D (5 bases). The V gene lost 3 bases and the J gene lost 0 bases, with 10 bases spanning the gap. Germline V CDR1 and CDR2: MRHNA, SNTAGT. The CDR3 is 15 residues long. CDR3 DNA sequence: TGTGCCAGCAGTGAGGCTAGCCGAAGCACAGATACGCAGTATTTT. It codes for CASSEASRSTDTQYF.